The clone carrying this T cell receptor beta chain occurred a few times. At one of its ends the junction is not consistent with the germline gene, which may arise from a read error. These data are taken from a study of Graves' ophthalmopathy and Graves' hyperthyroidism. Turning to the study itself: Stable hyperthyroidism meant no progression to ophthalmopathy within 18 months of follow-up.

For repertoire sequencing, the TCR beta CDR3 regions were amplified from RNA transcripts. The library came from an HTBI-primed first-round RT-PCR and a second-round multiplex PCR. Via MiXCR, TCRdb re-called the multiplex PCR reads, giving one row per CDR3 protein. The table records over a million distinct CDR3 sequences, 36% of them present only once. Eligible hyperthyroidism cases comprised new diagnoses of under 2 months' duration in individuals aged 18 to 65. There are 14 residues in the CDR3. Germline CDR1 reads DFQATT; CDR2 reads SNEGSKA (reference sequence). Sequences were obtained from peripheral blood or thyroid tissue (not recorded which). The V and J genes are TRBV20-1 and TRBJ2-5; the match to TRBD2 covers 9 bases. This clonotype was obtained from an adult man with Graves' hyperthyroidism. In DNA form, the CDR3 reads TGCAGTGCTAGAGGGACTAGCGAGCAAGAGATCCAGTACTTC. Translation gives CSARGTSEQEIQYF.